A single sample is the source of the 25 T cell receptor beta chains below, sequenced in a study of shared clonotypes between healthy human individuals. Clones were sequenced by immunoSEQ multiplex PCR, and TCRdb holds only the in-frame ones, with some missing. This table holds 2 million to 2.5 million clones, over 90% found once. The sequenced material came from naive CD4+ T cells from PBMCs. Subset meaning: CD45RA+ positively selected. The receptors originated from a man in his late teens or twenties in good health. Some clones in this sample may be carry-over from other donors' samples.

This clone was counted once. V and J are TRBV5-1 and TRBJ1-1; D is uncertain. This CDR3 spans 13 amino acids. Germline V gene lookup returns CDR1 SGHRS and CDR2 YFSETQ. The V and J ends lost 7 bases and 1 base respectively, with 11 bases between them. The CDR3 spells CASGEDSNTEAFF. The CDR3 nucleotides read TGCGCCAGCGGCGAGGATTCGAACACTGAAGCTTTCTTT.

This sequence joins TRBV10-1 and TRBJ2-2, with D unresolved. Germline values: CDR1 WNHNN, CDR2 SYGVQD (reference sequence). The CDR3 has 11 residues. V lost 7 bases, J lost 5 bases, and 5 bases lay in between. CDR3 protein: CASTNTGELFF. The CDR3 bases are TGCGCCAGCACAAATACCGGGGAGCTGTTTTTT.

This rearrangement joins TRBV9 to TRBJ2-7; perhaps TRBD1 as D (5 bases). V shed 0 bases and J shed 3 bases, with 13 bases lying between them. CDR3 length: 15 amino acids. From germline, CDR1 is SGDLS and CDR2 YYNGEE. The CDR3 protein is CASSVAGQPDYEQYF. Written as DNA, the CDR3 is TGTGCCAGCAGCGTAGCAGGGCAGCCAGACTACGAGCAGTACTTC.

The chain has TRBV6-5 and TRBJ1-2, with 9 bases lining up with TRBD1. This CDR3 region has 14 residues. The germline gives CDR1 MNHEY, CDR2 SVGAGI. With V trimmed by 6 bases and J by 13 bases, 15 bases remained unmatched. The CDR3 sequence is CASSLVPGQGLGTF. CDR3 nucleotide sequence: TGTGCCAGCAGCCTCGTCCCGGGACAGGGTCTGGGCACCTTC.

The chain combines TRBV11-2 with TRBJ2-7; D unresolved. The CDR3 is 11 residues long. The V end lost 7 bases, the J end lost 2 bases, and 6 bases lay between the germline ends. Germline V gene lookup returns CDR1 SGHAT and CDR2 FQNNGV. CDR3 region: CASKDTYEQYF. CDR3 DNA: TGTGCCAGCAAAGACACCTACGAGCAGTACTTC. The complete variable domain, with remaining parts taken from reference TRBV11-2 and TRBJ2-7, reads EAGVAQSPRYKIIEKRQSVAFWCNPISGHATLYWYQQILGQGPKLLIQFQNNGVVDDSQLPKDRFSAERLKGVDSTLKIQPAKLEDSAVYLCASKDTYEQYFGPGTRLTVT.

This rearrangement joins TRBV6-5 to TRBJ1-2; TRBD1 aligns across 8 bases. The CDR3 is made up of 15 amino acids. With V trimmed by 5 bases and J by 5 bases, 10 bases remained unmatched. Per the germline V gene, CDR1 is MNHEY and CDR2 is SVGAGI. CDR3 residues: CASSGRDRTFYGYTF. CDR3 bases: TGTGCCAGCAGTGGAAGGGACAGGACCTTTTATGGCTACACCTTC.

The V gene is TRBV6-1, the J gene TRBJ2-3; D possibly corresponds to TRBD2 (5 bases). V lost 2 bases and J lost 6, with 15 bases in between. Germline V gene data show CDR1 as MNHNS and CDR2 as SASEGT. The CDR3 is made up of 15 amino acids. CDR3 DNA: TGTGCCAGCAGTGAACATGAGGGCCCGGGGGATACGCAGTATTTT. Protein: CASSEHEGPGDTQYF.

V is TRBV19 and J is TRBJ2-3; 9 nucleotides match TRBD2. The CDR3 has 23 residues. Germline assignment: CDR1 LNHDA and CDR2 SQIVND (reference sequence). V shed 4 bases and J 0 bases; nucleotides not matched to a gene: 26. The CDR3 loop reads CASSKLRSRNPPPTSGSTDTQYF. The CDR3 coding sequence is TGTGCCAGTAGTAAACTGCGAAGTAGAAACCCTCCGCCGACTAGCGGCAGCACAGATACGCAGTATTTT.

With respect to this clone: This same CDR3 is encoded by further DNA sequences in the sample. The V and J genes are TRBV7-3 and TRBJ2-1, with 11 bases aligning to TRBD2. Germline assignment: CDR1 SGHTA and CDR2 FQGTGA. The CDR3 loop spans 15 amino acids. J gave up 5 bases and V 5 bases, and 5 bases lay outside the gene matches. CDR3 DNA sequence: TGTGCCAGCAGCCCCCGACTAGCGGGGAACAATGAGCAGTTCTTC. Its translation is CASSPRLAGNNEQFF.

The chain links TRBV28 to TRBJ2-5, with 9 bases aligning to TRBD1. With 7 bases clipped from V and 5 bases from J, the junction kept 8 bases outside the gene matches. The CDR3 loop spans 14 amino acids. Germline values: CDR1 MDHEN, CDR2 SYDVKM. The CDR3 DNA follows: TGTGCCAGCAATGAACAGGGGGCGAGGGAGACCCAGTACTTC. This translates into CASNEQGARETQYF.

This chain uses TRBV20-1 with TRBJ2-7; D is uncertain. Deletions cut 6 bases from V and 2 bases from J, with 8 bases between. Germline CDR1 DFQATT, CDR2 SNEGSKA (reference sequence). The CDR3 covers 11 residues. The CDR3 DNA reads as TGCAGTGCCCGGATCACCTACGAGCAGTACTTC. This translates into CSARITYEQYF.

The rearrangement joins TRBV19 to TRBJ2-1; 10 positions match TRBD1. The CDR3 loop spans 15 amino acids. Germline V gene lookup returns CDR1 LNHDA and CDR2 SQIVND (reference sequence). The trim removed 6 bases at V and 2 bases at J, leaving 4 bases unmatched. CDR3 sequence reads: CASSKTGGAYNEQFF. The CDR3 DNA reads as TGTGCCAGTAGCAAGACAGGGGGCGCCTACAATGAGCAGTTCTTC.

The CDR3 bases are TGTGCCAGTAGTATTAGACAGTCTCCGGGAACTGAAGCTTTCTTT. It is translated as CASSIRQSPGTEAFF. The V gene is TRBV19, the J gene TRBJ1-1; possible D gene TRBD1, 5 bases. CDR1 and CDR2 from the germline V gene are LNHDA and SQIVND (reference sequence). The CDR3 covers 15 residues. Trimming took 3 bases from V and 5 from J, leaving 16 bases between them. Filled out from reference TRBV19 and TRBJ1-1, the complete variable domain reads DGGITQSPKYLFRKEGQNVTLSCEQNLNHDAMYWYRQDPGQGLRLIYYSQIVNDFQKGDIAEGYSVSREKKESFPLTVTSAQKNPTAFYLCASSIRQSPGTEAFFGQGTRLTVV.

The chain carries TRBV9 and TRBJ2-3; 8 positions agree with TRBD2. With 5 bases clipped from V and 1 base from J, the junction kept 3 bases outside the gene matches. The CDR3 runs 14 residues. The V gene's germline CDR1 is SGDLS and CDR2 YYNGEE. The CDR3 protein is CASRQTSGTDTQYF. The DNA of the CDR3 is TGTGCCAGCAGGCAGACTAGCGGCACAGATACGCAGTATTTT.

The DNA of the CDR3 is TGTGCCAGCAGTTACTGGTCTGAACAAGAGACCCAGTACTTC. Its protein product is CASSYWSEQETQYF. This chain connects TRBV6-5 to TRBJ2-5; D not certain. The CDR3 is 14 amino acids. V dropped 1 base and J dropped 2 bases, with 8 bases sitting between them. Per the germline V gene, CDR1 is MNHEY and CDR2 is SVGAGI.

This chain connects TRBV28 to TRBJ1-4; D possibly corresponds to TRBD1 (5 bases). CDR3 length: 20 residues. The V end was cut by 5 bases, the J end by 2 bases, with 27 bases between. From germline, CDR1 is MDHEN and CDR2 SYDVKM. The chain's CDR3 is CASSTPLGRAPAGTNEKLFF. The CDR3 DNA reads as TGTGCCAGCAGTACACCCCTGGGGCGGGCGCCGGCCGGGACTAATGAAAAACTGTTTTTT. Complete variable domain (other parts from reference TRBV28 and TRBJ1-4): DVKVTQSSRYLVKRTGEKVFLECVQDMDHENMFWYRQDPGLGLRLIYFSYDVKMKEKGDIPEGYSVSREKKERFSLILESASTNQTSMYLCASSTPLGRAPAGTNEKLFFGSGTQLSVL.

The V and J genes are TRBV7-3 and TRBJ2-2; D is uncertain. Trimming cost V 6 bases and J 6 bases, with 14 bases left between them. This CDR3 contains 14 residues. Per germline, CDR1 SGHTA and CDR2 FQGTGA. For the CDR3, the DNA is TGTGCCAGCAGTCCACAAAACCGCGCCGGGGAGCTGTTTTTT. It yields the protein CASSPQNRAGELFF. Supplemented by reference TRBV7-3 and TRBJ2-2, the full variable domain reads GAGVSQTPSNKVTEKGKYVELRCDPISGHTALYWYRQSLGQGPEFLIYFQGTGAADDSGLPNDRFFAVRPEGSVSTLKIQRTERGDSAVYLCASSPQNRAGELFFGEGSRLTVL.

This clone was seen only once. V gene TRBV10-2 combines with J gene TRBJ2-7; 12 bases are a match to TRBD2. The CDR3 length is 15 residues. Unmatched junction bases numbered 6, after V lost 5 bases and J lost 4 bases. Germline V CDR1 and CDR2: WSHSY, SAAADI. The CDR3 here is CASSYTSGRSYEQYF. CDR3 nucleotide sequence: TGCGCCAGCAGTTACACTAGCGGGAGGTCGTACGAGCAGTACTTC.

The chain combines TRBV29-1 with TRBJ2-1, with D possibly TRBD2 on 6 matching bases. With 7 bases removed from V and 0 bases from J, the gap between germline ends came to 7 bases. The germline CDR1 and CDR2 sequences are SQVTM and ANQGSEA. The CDR3 is 12 amino acids. CDR3 protein: CSGGLSYNEQFF. CDR3 coding DNA: TGCAGCGGGGGACTCTCCTACAATGAGCAGTTCTTC.

The CDR3 here is CASSFGGESQPQHF. The CDR3 bases are TGTGCCAGCTCATTTGGGGGGGAGAGTCAGCCCCAGCATTTT. The chain recombines TRBV18 with TRBJ1-5, with a weak D call TRBD1 (5 bases). CDR1 is KGHSH and CDR2 is LQKENI in the germline V gene. This CDR3 has 14 residues. Trimming removed 5 bases at V and 6 bases at J, with 14 bases between.

The chain recombines TRBV7-3 with TRBJ1-1, with TRBD1 identical over 8 bases. Germline V gene data show CDR1 as SGHTA and CDR2 as FQGTGA. This CDR3 has 14 amino acids. V lost 6 bases, J lost 6 bases, and 9 bases stayed unmatched. The CDR3 bases are TGTGCCAGCAGACGGGCTCAGGGGGCATCTGAAGCTTTCTTT. Protein sequence: CASRRAQGASEAFF.

The chain recombines TRBV6-5 with TRBJ1-5, with D maybe TRBD1 (6 bases). CDR1 and CDR2 (germline): MNHEY, SVGAGI. This CDR3 spans 13 amino acids. The V gene lost 10 bases and the J gene lost 2 bases, with 12 bases spanning the gap. This CDR3 is CATGPGGNQPQHF. The CDR3 nucleotides read TGTGCCACCGGTCCAGGGGGCAATCAGCCCCAGCATTTT.

This sequence joins TRBV5-1 and TRBJ1-1, with TRBD1 identical over 9 bases. With 4 bases clipped from V and 4 bases from J, the junction kept 11 bases outside the gene matches. This CDR3 spans 16 amino acids. From germline, CDR1 is SGHRS and CDR2 YFSETQ. CDR3 in DNA: TGCGCCAGCAGCATAAGGGACAGGGCAGGGGGCACTGAAGCTTTCTTT. This gives the protein CASSIRDRAGGTEAFF.

This clone was seen once. V gene TRBV19 combines with J gene TRBJ1-5; D may be TRBD1 (5 bases). Trimming removed 7 bases at V and 7 bases at J, with 11 bases between. The CDR3 loop spans 12 amino acids. CDR1 is LNHDA, CDR2 SQIVND, per germline (reference sequence). Here the CDR3 reads CASKVGGQPQHF. The CDR3 DNA is TGTGCCAGTAAAGTGGGGGGGCAGCCCCAGCATTTT.

The chain uses TRBV28 and TRBJ1-2, with D unclear. The V end was cut by 7 bases, the J end by 2 bases, with 17 bases between. CDR3 length: 15 amino acids. The germline V gene encodes CDR1 MDHEN and CDR2 SYDVKM. The CDR3 is CASNWEGPRNYGYTF. CDR3 nucleotide sequence: TGTGCCAGCAATTGGGAAGGGCCTAGGAACTATGGCTACACCTTC.